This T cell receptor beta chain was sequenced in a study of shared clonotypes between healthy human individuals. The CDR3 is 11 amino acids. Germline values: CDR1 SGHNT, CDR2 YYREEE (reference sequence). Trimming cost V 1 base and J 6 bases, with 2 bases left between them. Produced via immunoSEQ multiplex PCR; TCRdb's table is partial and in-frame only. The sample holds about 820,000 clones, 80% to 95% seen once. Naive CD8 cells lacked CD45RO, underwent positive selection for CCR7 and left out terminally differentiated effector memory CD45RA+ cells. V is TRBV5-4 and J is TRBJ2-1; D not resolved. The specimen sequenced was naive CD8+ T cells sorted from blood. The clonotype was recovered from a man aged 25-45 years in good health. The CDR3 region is CASSLLNEQFF. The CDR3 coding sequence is TGTGCCAGCAGCTTGCTCAATGAGCAGTTCTTC. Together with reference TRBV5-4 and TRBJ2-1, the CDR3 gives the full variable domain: ETGVTQSPTHLIKTRGQQVTLRCSSQSGHNTVSWYQQALGQGPQFIFQYYREEENGRGNFPPRFSGLQFPNYSSELNVNALELDDSALYLCASSLLNEQFFGPGTRLTVL.